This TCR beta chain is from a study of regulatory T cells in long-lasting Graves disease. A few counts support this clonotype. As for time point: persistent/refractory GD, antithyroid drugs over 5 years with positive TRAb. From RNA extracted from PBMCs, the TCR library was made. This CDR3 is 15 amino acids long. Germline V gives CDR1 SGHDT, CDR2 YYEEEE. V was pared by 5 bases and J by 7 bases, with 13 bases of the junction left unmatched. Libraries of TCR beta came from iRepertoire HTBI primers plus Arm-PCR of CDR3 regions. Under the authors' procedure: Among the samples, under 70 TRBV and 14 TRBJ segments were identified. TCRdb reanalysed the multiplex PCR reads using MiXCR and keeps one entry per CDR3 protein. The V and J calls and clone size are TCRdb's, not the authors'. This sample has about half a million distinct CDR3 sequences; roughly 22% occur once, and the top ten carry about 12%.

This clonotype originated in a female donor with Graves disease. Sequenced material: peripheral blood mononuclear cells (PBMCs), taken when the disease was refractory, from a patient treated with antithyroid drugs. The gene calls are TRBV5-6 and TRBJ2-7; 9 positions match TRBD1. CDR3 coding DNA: TGTGCCAGCAGTACCCCGCCGACAGGGGGTTGGGAGCAGTACTTC. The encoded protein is CASSTPPTGGWEQYF. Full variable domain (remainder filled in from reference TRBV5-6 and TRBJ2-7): DAGVTQSPTHLIKTRGQQVTLRCSPKSGHDTVSWYQQALGQGPQFIFQYYEEEERQRGNFPDRFSGHQFPNYSSELNVNALLLGDSALYLCASSTPPTGGWEQYFGPGTRLTVT.